What follows are 15 T cell receptor beta chains derived from one specimen sequenced in a study of T cells in Graves' hyperthyroidism and ophthalmopathy. The CDR3 regions of TCR beta were amplified from RNA transcripts. With the HTBI primer set, the TCR CDR3 went through a first round of RT-PCR. TCRdb re-called the multiplex PCR reads with MiXCR, one entry per CDR3 protein. This table holds approximately 370,000 distinct CDR3 sequences, about 15% found once. Sequenced material: blood. The receptors originated from a woman aged 25 to 39 with Graves' hyperthyroidism that later progressed to Graves' ophthalmopathy.

This clonotype was picked up many times. J is TRBJ1-5 and V is TRBV19; no reliable D call. The V end lost 9 bases, the J end lost 3 bases, and 12 bases lay between the germline ends. Germline V gene lookup returns CDR1 LNHDA and CDR2 SQIVND (reference sequence). The CDR3 length is 13 residues. CDR3 region: CASRRSLNQPQHF. CDR3 coding DNA: TGTGCCAGCCGACGGTCGCTCAATCAGCCCCAGCATTTT.

The chain couples TRBV10-3 to TRBJ2-5; D is possibly TRBD2 (5 bases). The CDR3 runs to 13 residues. The V and J ends lost 6 bases and 6 bases respectively, with 14 bases between them. Germline CDR1 ENHRY, CDR2 SYGVKD. DNA of the CDR3: TGTGCCATCAGCCTCGAGGGCGGACAGACCCAGTACTTC. Protein: CAISLEGGQTQYF.

This clonotype was counted ten times or more. The chain has TRBV2 and TRBJ2-3, with 9 bases identical to TRBD2. CDR1 and CDR2 from the germline V gene are SNHLY and FYNNEI. CDR3 length: 15 amino acids. The trim removed 3 bases at V and 2 bases at J, leaving 3 bases unmatched. CDR3 coding DNA: TGTGCCAGCAGTGAGGAGCGGGGGGCCACAGATACGCAGTATTTT. Translation: CASSEERGATDTQYF.

In this sample, this clonotype turned up many times. This chain links TRBV19 with TRBJ1-1; D is ambiguous. Germline V CDR1 and CDR2: LNHDA, SQIVND (reference sequence). This CDR3 spans 13 amino acids. Trimming stripped 4 bases from V and 0 bases from J, with 6 bases between. In DNA, the CDR3 is TGTGCCAGTAGTACTACATTGAACACTGAAGCTTTCTTT. Its translation: CASSTTLNTEAFF.

The chain employs TRBV19 and TRBJ2-2, with D possibly being TRBD2 (7 bases). V lost 5 bases, J lost 4 bases, and 14 bases lay in between. The CDR3 extends over 15 amino acids. Germline assignment: CDR1 LNHDA and CDR2 SQIVND (reference sequence). In nucleotides, the CDR3 is TGTGCCAGTAGTCCGGGGGGACATGTCACCGGGGAGCTGTTTTTT. It yields the protein CASSPGGHVTGELFF.

This clonotype appeared a few times. The junction does not match germline at one end; this may be a read error. The chain is built from TRBV19 and TRBJ2-2, with a tentative D call TRBD1 (6 bases). CDR1 is LNHDA, CDR2 SQIVND, per germline (reference sequence). The length of the CDR3 is 14 residues. The CDR3 DNA reads as TGTGCCAGTAGTATAGGGACAGATTCCGGGGAGCTGTTCTTT. Translated, it gives CASSIGTDSGELFF.

This clonotype occurred once. This rearrangement joins TRBV7-3 to TRBJ2-3, with 8 positions matching TRBD2. This CDR3 is 15 amino acids long. Trimming removed 5 bases from V and 4 bases from J; junction bases left unmatched: 8. In germline, CDR1 is SGHTA, CDR2 FQGTGA. CDR3 DNA: TGTGCCAGCAGCGCGACTAGCGTCCGGGCAGATACGCAGTATTTT. Amino acid sequence: CASSATSVRADTQYF.

This clonotype was seen repeatedly, ten times or more. J is TRBJ2-1 and V is TRBV5-1, with D hard to call. Germline loops: CDR1 SGHRS, CDR2 YFSETQ. V was shortened by 4 bases and J by 0 bases, with 14 bases between the two germline ends. There are 16 residues in the CDR3. Here the CDR3 reads CASSLVGASSYNEQFF. For the CDR3, the DNA is TGCGCCAGCAGCCTCGTAGGAGCTAGCTCCTACAATGAGCAGTTCTTC.

This clonotype occurred many times. CDR3 DNA: TGTGCCAGCAGTGAGAAACCGGGACAGCTTATTTACAATGAGCAGTTCTTC. It yields the protein CASSEKPGQLIYNEQFF. The V and J genes are TRBV6-1 and TRBJ2-1, with 7 bases identical to TRBD1. The CDR3 has 17 residues. The V segment lost 3 bases and the J segment 4 bases; nucleotides outside the gene matches: 12. CDR1 is MNHNS and CDR2 is SASEGT in the germline V gene.

This clonotype was observed a handful of times. The genes are TRBV5-8 and TRBJ2-5; 9 bases agree with TRBD1. V shed 3 bases, J shed 5 bases, and the junction held 8 bases outside the gene matches. Germline V gene sequence: CDR1 SGHTS, CDR2 YDEGEE. The CDR3 consists of 15 residues. The CDR3 region has the DNA TGTGCCAGCAGCTACCTGGGTACAGGGGGCGAGACCCAGTACTTC. This codes for CASSYLGTGGETQYF.

A note on this clonotype: With a much larger clone just one base away, this may be a read error. The chain combines TRBV27 with TRBJ2-7; 9 nucleotides match TRBD1. The CDR3 covers 17 residues. Per germline, CDR1 MNHEY and CDR2 SMNVEV (reference sequence). CDR3 nucleotide sequence: TGTGCCAGCAGTTTACCCCATTGGGACAGGGTTAGTCACGAGCGGTACTTC. Amino acid sequence: CASSLPHWDRVSHERYF.

Only a few counts were recorded for this clonotype. The genes are TRBV5-6 and TRBJ1-2; D call uncertain. Trimming pared 2 bases from V and 6 bases from J, leaving 14 bases between. CDR1 SGHDT and CDR2 YYEEEE come from the germline V gene. CDR3 length equals 14 residues. For the CDR3, the DNA is TGTGCCAGCAGCTTACAGACTGATCCAGATGGCTACACCTTC. It encodes CASSLQTDPDGYTF.

This clonotype has ten or more counts. The rearrangement uses TRBV19 and TRBJ1-1, with TRBD1 as a possible D gene (6 bases). V was clipped by 0 bases and J by 0 bases, with 8 bases between them. Germline values: CDR1 LNHDA, CDR2 SQIVND (reference sequence). The CDR3 spans 15 residues. The chain's CDR3 is CASSIDGQLNTEAFF. CDR3 sequence (DNA): TGTGCCAGTAGTATAGACGGACAGCTGAACACTGAAGCTTTCTTT. Combining the CDR3 with reference TRBV19 and TRBJ1-1 gives the whole variable domain DGGITQSPKYLFRKEGQNVTLSCEQNLNHDAMYWYRQDPGQGLRLIYYSQIVNDFQKGDIAEGYSVSREKKESFPLTVTSAQKNPTAFYLCASSIDGQLNTEAFFGQGTRLTVV.

Note on this clonotype: A read error may account for a junction end that differs from germline. The genes are TRBV28 and TRBJ2-7; 7 positions match TRBD1. The length of the CDR3 is 15 residues. The germline V gene encodes CDR1 MDHEN and CDR2 SYDVKM. The CDR3 nucleotides read TGTACCAGCAGTTCTGACAGGGAACGCCCCTACGAGCAGTACTTC. It translates to CTSSSDRERPYEQYF.

The sample holds many counts of this clonotype. This rearrangement joins TRBV6-1 to TRBJ2-7; the D gene is possibly TRBD2 (6 bases). CDR3 length equals 12 residues. The V and J ends lost 5 bases and 5 bases respectively, with 10 bases between them. CDR1 and CDR2 (germline): MNHNS, SASEGT. The CDR3 is CASSHRGNEQYF. In nucleotides, the CDR3 is TGTGCCAGCAGTCACCGGGGGAACGAGCAGTACTTC.